The following is a T cell receptor beta chain sequence with its context. The target antigen is unknown. This entry belongs to a study of cytomegalovirus exposure and HLA in healthy donors. General study results and limits: Later analysis identified several of the most significant clusters that appeared linked to common viral pathogens.

Germline V lookup: CDR1 SGHRS, CDR2 YFSETQ. J was trimmed by 1 base and V by 9 bases; bases with no gene match: 12. This CDR3 is 15 amino acids long. 60 Vbeta and 13 Jbeta primers were used in PCR. The table came from immunoSEQ multiplex PCR; TCRdb's copy has only in-frame clones and leaves some out. The sample yields approximately 200,000 clones, roughly 80% seen once. The sequence was collected from a girl aged 2-10 years in good health and CMV-seronegative. The gene calls are TRBV5-1 and TRBJ1-1; 7 bases agree with TRBD1. Sequenced material: PBMCs. The CDR3 protein is CATRGEGARNTEAFF. CDR3 DNA sequence: TGCGCCACTAGGGGCGAGGGGGCGCGGAACACTGAAGCTTTCTTT. Full variable domain (outside the CDR3, taken from reference TRBV5-1 and TRBJ1-1): KAGVTQTPRYLIKTRGQQVTLSCSPISGHRSVSWYQQTPGQGLQFLFEYFSETQRNKGNFPGRFSGRQFSNSRSEMNVSTLELGDSALYLCATRGEGARNTEAFFGQGTRLTVV.